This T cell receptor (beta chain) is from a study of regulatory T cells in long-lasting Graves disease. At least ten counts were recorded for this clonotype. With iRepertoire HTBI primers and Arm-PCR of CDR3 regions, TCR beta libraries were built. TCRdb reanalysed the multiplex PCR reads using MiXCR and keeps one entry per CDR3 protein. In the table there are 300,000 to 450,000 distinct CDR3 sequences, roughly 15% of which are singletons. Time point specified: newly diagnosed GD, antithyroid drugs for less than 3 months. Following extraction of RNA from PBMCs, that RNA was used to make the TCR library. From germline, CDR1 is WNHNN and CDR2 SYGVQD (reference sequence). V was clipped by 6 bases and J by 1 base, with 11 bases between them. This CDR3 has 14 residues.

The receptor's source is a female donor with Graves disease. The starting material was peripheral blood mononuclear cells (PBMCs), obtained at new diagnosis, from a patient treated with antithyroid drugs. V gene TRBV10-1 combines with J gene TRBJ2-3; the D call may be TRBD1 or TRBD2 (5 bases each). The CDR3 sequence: CASSIRDGTDTQYF. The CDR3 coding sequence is TGCGCCAGCAGCATAAGGGACGGCACAGATACGCAGTATTTT.